The next 28 T cell receptor beta chains were all read from a single sample in a study of shared clonotypes between healthy human individuals. The protocol was immunoSEQ multiplex PCR, while the TCRdb copy is restricted to in-frame clones and leaves out a portion. The sample lists roughly 1,800,000 clones; roughly 95% were seen once. CD45RO-negative, CCR7-selected cells formed the naive CD8 fraction, which excluded terminally differentiated effector memory CD45RA+ cells. What was sequenced was naive CD8+ T cells sorted from blood. The source of these receptors is a man aged 18 to 30 in good health.

The chain joins TRBV6-6 to TRBJ2-1; D tentatively reads TRBD1 or TRBD2 (5 bases each). There are 15 residues in the CDR3. The germline V and J ends were trimmed by 5 bases and 2 bases, with 13 bases remaining between them. CDR1 and CDR2 (germline): MNHNY, SVGAGI (reference sequence). CDR3 sequence reads: CASSAGQGPYNEQFF. The CDR3 nucleotides read TGTGCCAGCAGTGCCGGTCAGGGACCCTACAATGAGCAGTTCTTC.

The J gene is TRBJ2-7, the V gene TRBV5-4, with D tentatively TRBD1 or TRBD2 (6 bases each). The V gene's germline CDR1 is SGHNT and CDR2 YYREEE (reference sequence). V lost 2 bases and J 6 bases, leaving 12 bases between the germline ends. This CDR3 comprises 13 residues. In nucleotides, the CDR3 is TGTGCCAGCAGCTTTAGTGGGGGGCCCGAGCAGTACTTC. Protein sequence: CASSFSGGPEQYF.

The chain employs TRBV4-3 and TRBJ2-4; 8 nucleotides match TRBD1. CDR1 LGHNA and CDR2 YSLEER come from the germline V gene. The CDR3 is made up of 13 amino acids. Unmatched junction bases numbered 1, after V lost 0 bases and J lost 9 bases. The CDR3 protein is CASSQDTGGIQYF. The CDR3 coding sequence is TGCGCCAGCAGCCAAGATACAGGGGGCATTCAGTACTTC.

Comment on this clone: Other DNA sequences in this sample translate to the same CDR3. The chain uses TRBV27 and TRBJ2-1, with D perhaps TRBD1 or TRBD2 (5 bases each). V lost 0 bases and J 2 bases, leaving 11 bases between the germline ends. Germline loops: CDR1 MNHEY, CDR2 SMNVEV (reference sequence). There are 16 residues in the CDR3. CDR3 sequence (DNA): TGTGCCAGCAGTTTATCTCCGGGGACGCCCTACAATGAGCAGTTCTTC. Amino acid sequence: CASSLSPGTPYNEQFF.

J is TRBJ1-5 and V is TRBV27; 8 bases align to TRBD1. The CDR3 runs 14 residues. Germline-derived CDR1 and CDR2 are MNHEY and SMNVEV (reference sequence). Germline trimming cut 5 bases from V and 8 bases from J; bases unmatched to any gene: 8. CDR3 in amino acids: CASSARTGFEPQHF. The CDR3 DNA reads as TGTGCCAGCAGTGCGCGGACAGGGTTTGAGCCCCAGCATTTT.

J is TRBJ2-5 and V is TRBV6-6; D is perhaps TRBD1 (6 bases). V lost 5 bases and J 7 bases, leaving 8 bases between the germline ends. Germline loops: CDR1 MNHNY, CDR2 SVGAGI (reference sequence). CDR3 length: 11 amino acids. The CDR3 bases are TGTGCCAGCAGTACAGGGAGGACCCAGTACTTC. Translated, it gives CASSTGRTQYF.

The J gene is TRBJ1-1, the V gene TRBV2; D gene unclear. The CDR3 has 15 amino acids. The germline V gene encodes CDR1 SNHLY and CDR2 FYNNEI. V lost 1 base and J 11 bases, leaving 20 bases between the germline ends. The CDR3 is CASSEGSGEFGLAFF. CDR3 bases: TGTGCCAGCAGTGAAGGGTCTGGGGAGTTCGGCTTGGCTTTCTTT.

The chain couples TRBV27 to TRBJ1-1, with D uncertain. CDR3 length equals 17 residues. Germline-derived CDR1 and CDR2 are MNHEY and SMNVEV (reference sequence). The V gene lost 7 bases and the J gene lost 0 bases, with 21 bases spanning the gap. The CDR3: CASKPGPPGLMNTEAFF. The CDR3 coding sequence is TGTGCCAGCAAACCCGGCCCACCGGGTTTAATGAACACTGAAGCTTTCTTT.

The rearrangement uses TRBV13 and TRBJ2-7; D call uncertain. Per the germline V gene, CDR1 is PRHDT and CDR2 is FYEKMQ (reference sequence). This CDR3 contains 13 residues. Between the trimmed V and J ends, which lost 0 bases and 5 bases, there was a span of 8 bases. The CDR3 is CASSLGTENEQYF. As DNA, the CDR3 is TGTGCCAGCAGCTTAGGCACAGAAAACGAGCAGTACTTC.

The chain employs TRBV5-4 and TRBJ2-1; a weak D match, TRBD2 (6 bases). This CDR3 is built from 17 residues. Trimming left V 2 bases short and J 2 bases short, with 17 bases between. Germline-derived CDR1 and CDR2 are SGHNT and YYREEE (reference sequence). The CDR3 region has the DNA TGTGCCAGCAGCTTCCCCTTGGGGGGAGTCCCCTACAATGAGCAGTTCTTC. It specifies CASSFPLGGVPYNEQFF.

The rearrangement joins TRBV6-5 to TRBJ1-2; possible D gene TRBD1, 6 bases. The CDR3 is 15 amino acids. Germline lookup yields CDR1 MNHEY and CDR2 SVGAGI. Trimming removed 6 bases from V and 3 bases from J, with 17 bases in between. In DNA form, the CDR3 reads TGTGCCAGCAGCCCACAACCCGACAGGTACTATGGCTACACCTTC. Translating gives CASSPQPDRYYGYTF.

The rearrangement uses TRBV10-3 and TRBJ2-7; 7 bases map to TRBD1. The germline V gene has CDR1 ENHRY and CDR2 SYGVKD. V lost 2 bases to trimming and J lost 5 bases; unmatched junction nucleotides: 12. CDR3 length: 16 amino acids. In DNA, the CDR3 is TGTGCCATCAGTGAGGGAGGCTTAGGGGACAGTGACGAGCAGTACTTC. Translation: CAISEGGLGDSDEQYF.

The chain is built from TRBV27 and TRBJ2-1; 8 bases match TRBD2. This CDR3 contains 14 residues. Germline trimming cut 7 bases from V and 4 bases from J; bases unmatched to any gene: 6. The germline V gene has CDR1 MNHEY and CDR2 SMNVEV (reference sequence). The CDR3 region is CASTPSGSYNEQFF. In DNA, the CDR3 is TGTGCCAGCACCCCTAGCGGGTCATACAATGAGCAGTTCTTC.

This chain joins TRBV2 and TRBJ2-3; 9 bases align to TRBD2. The CDR3 is made up of 13 amino acids. The ends lost 3 bases at V and 14 bases at J; junction bases unmatched: 9. Germline values: CDR1 SNHLY, CDR2 FYNNEI. CDR3 DNA sequence: TGTGCCAGCAGTGATGAGGCGGGGGGGATAATGTATTTT. Protein: CASSDEAGGIMYF.

A note on this clone: One end of the junction is discordant with germline, which a read error may explain. The chain joins TRBV7-7 to TRBJ2-3; the D gene is possibly TRBD1 (6 bases). This CDR3 is built from 15 residues. Germline V CDR1 and CDR2: SSHAT, FNYEAQ (reference sequence). Here the CDR3 reads CASSLGVGAQDTQYF. The DNA for the CDR3 is TGTGCTAGCAGCTTAGGTGTGGGGGCTCAAGATACGCAGTATTTT.

The V gene is TRBV28, the J gene TRBJ2-1, with D possibly matching TRBD1 (6 bases). Germline lookup yields CDR1 MDHEN and CDR2 SYDVKM. The CDR3 runs to 15 residues. V was clipped by 7 bases and J by 5 bases, with 18 bases between them. This CDR3 is CASTQRPGVDNEQFF. The DNA for the CDR3 is TGTGCCAGCACCCAAAGGCCAGGGGTAGACAATGAGCAGTTCTTC.

J is TRBJ2-1 and V is TRBV28; TRBD2 matches at 10 bases. Losses at the gene ends were 6 bases for V and 6 bases for J; bases not matched to a gene: 8. The CDR3 is 15 residues long. The germline gives CDR1 MDHEN, CDR2 SYDVKM. The CDR3 DNA sequence: TGTGCCAGCAGATGGGGAGCGGGAGGGCTCAATGAGCAGTTCTTC. It translates to CASRWGAGGLNEQFF.

CDR3 nucleotides: TGTGCCAGCAGCTTATTAGGCAGGCAGTCTAGCACAGATACGCAGTATTTT. Translated, it gives CASSLLGRQSSTDTQYF. The chain recombines TRBV7-9 with TRBJ2-3; D gene unclear. CDR1 and CDR2 from the germline V gene are SEHNR and FQNEAQ (reference sequence). Between the trimmed V and J ends, which lost 2 bases and 0 bases, there was a span of 15 bases. The CDR3 loop spans 17 amino acids.

This chain joins TRBV7-9 and TRBJ2-7; no firm D call. V was clipped by 5 bases and J by 4 bases, with 18 bases between them. There are 15 residues in the CDR3. Looked up from germline, CDR1 is SEHNR and CDR2 is FQNEAQ (reference sequence). CDR3 in DNA: TGTGCCAGCAGCCCTCTGGAAGGAACGCCTTACGAGCAGTACTTC. Protein sequence: CASSPLEGTPYEQYF.

This clone was seen a single time. The gene calls are TRBV11-2 and TRBJ1-1, with D possibly TRBD1 on 5 matching bases. V was pared by 5 bases and J by 4 bases, with 14 bases between. The CDR3 has 14 amino acids. In germline, CDR1 is SGHAT, CDR2 FQNNGV. The CDR3 DNA reads TGTGCCAGCAGCCCCTTGGTCGGGGGCACTGAAGCTTTCTTT. Translation: CASSPLVGGTEAFF.

J is TRBJ2-5 and V is TRBV15; the D gene could be TRBD1 or TRBD2 (5 bases each). V was shortened by 1 base and J by 4 bases, with 13 bases between the two germline ends. Germline CDR1 LNHNV, CDR2 YYDKDF (reference sequence). This CDR3 contains 15 residues. The CDR3 region has the DNA TGTGCCACCAGCAGAGGGGTACCTGGGGGAGAGACCCAGTACTTC. It translates to CATSRGVPGGETQYF.

This chain connects TRBV27 to TRBJ2-7; D possibly corresponds to TRBD1 (5 bases). The germline gives CDR1 MNHEY, CDR2 SMNVEV (reference sequence). The CDR3 length is 18 residues. Deletions cut 5 bases from V and 2 bases from J, with 25 bases between. The CDR3 spells CASSPLPPKGVLTYEQYF. CDR3 nucleotide sequence: TGTGCCAGCAGTCCCTTACCCCCCAAAGGGGTCCTCACCTACGAGCAGTACTTC.

The V gene is TRBV7-3, the J gene TRBJ2-6, with D hard to call. The CDR3 runs to 12 residues. Trimming shortened V by 5 bases and J by 2 bases, and 1 base separated the two germline ends. Per the germline V gene, CDR1 is SGHTA and CDR2 is FQGTGA. CDR3: CASSPGANVLTF. The CDR3 DNA reads TGTGCCAGCAGCCCTGGGGCCAACGTCCTGACTTTC.

On this clone itself: Other nucleotide sequences in the sample specify the same CDR3. This chain joins TRBV5-1 and TRBJ2-7; 8 nucleotides align to TRBD1. With 0 bases clipped from V and 6 bases from J, the junction kept 5 bases outside the gene matches. The length of the CDR3 is 14 residues. From germline, CDR1 is SGHRS and CDR2 YFSETQ. The CDR3 nucleotides are TGCGCCAGCAGCTTGGAGGACAGGGCTGGCGAGCAGTACTTC. Residues: CASSLEDRAGEQYF.

Of note for this clone: This sample also contains other DNA sequences that code for the same CDR3. V is TRBV5-1 and J is TRBJ1-1, with D hard to call. Germline CDR1 and CDR2: SGHRS and YFSETQ. V was cut by 2 bases and J by 6 bases, with 14 bases left in between. The length of the CDR3 is 14 residues. CDR3 sequence: CASSLEGGLAEAFF. The CDR3 coding sequence is TGCGCCAGCAGCTTAGAGGGTGGATTAGCTGAAGCTTTCTTT. Based on the CDR3 plus reference TRBV5-1 and TRBJ1-1, the full variable domain is KAGVTQTPRYLIKTRGQQVTLSCSPISGHRSVSWYQQTPGQGLQFLFEYFSETQRNKGNFPGRFSGRQFSNSRSEMNVSTLELGDSALYLCASSLEGGLAEAFFGQGTRLTVV.

The V gene is TRBV25-1, the J gene TRBJ2-6; D call uncertain. CDR3 length equals 17 residues. Trimming pared 2 bases from V and 0 bases from J, leaving 11 bases between. Germline V gene sequence: CDR1 MGHDK, CDR2 SYGVNS. CDR3 in DNA: TGTGCCAGCAGTGAAGTGGAGCAAACCTCTGGGGCCAACGTCCTGACTTTC. This encodes CASSEVEQTSGANVLTF.

The chain is built from TRBV29-1 and TRBJ2-3; 8 bases align to TRBD1. The CDR3 runs to 17 residues. V trimming: 3 bases; J trimming: 4 bases; junction bases outside the gene matches: 15. Germline values: CDR1 SQVTM, CDR2 ANQGSEA. The CDR3 DNA reads TGCAGCGTTGATTCTGTAGGTCCGGGACAGGCACCAGATACGCAGTATTTT. As protein: CSVDSVGPGQAPDTQYF.

The genes are TRBV2 and TRBJ1-4, with 7 bases fitting TRBD1. CDR1 and CDR2 (germline): SNHLY, FYNNEI. With 3 bases clipped from V and 12 bases from J, the junction kept 13 bases outside the gene matches. The CDR3 length is 15 residues. The CDR3 DNA is TGTGCCAGCAGTGACCTCCGGGACAGCCCTCTGGAACTGTTTTTT. Amino acids: CASSDLRDSPLELFF.